This TCR beta chain was retrieved from a study of blood T cell repertoires in COVID-19. TCRdb's copy holds only in-frame clones and misses some; the assay was immunoSEQ multiplex PCR. Found here are some 200,000 clones, around 86% of them singletons; the top ten hold 3.5% to 4.5%. This clone was counted only a few times. The TCR sequence derives from a man in his forties or fifties with acute or convalescent COVID-19. Sequencing was done on a sample of peripheral blood.

CDR3 in DNA: TGTGCCAGCAGCTTGGGACTAGCGGGGTTTGGCACAGATACGCAGTATTTT. Translated: CASSLGLAGFGTDTQYF. The chain couples TRBV7-9 to TRBJ2-3; TRBD2 matches 13 bases. CDR1 and CDR2 from the germline V gene are SEHNR and FQNEAQ (reference sequence). The length of the CDR3 is 17 residues. V lost 3 bases to trimming and J lost 1 base; unmatched junction nucleotides: 4.